This TCR beta chain appears in the sequencing data of a study of monozygotic twins with inflammatory bowel disease. The quantity of total RNA per TCR library was around 3.5 ug. With about 17 and 10 cycles respectively, two nested PCRs were carried out on TCRalpha and TCRbeta cDNA. From its re-call of the 5' RACE reads, TCRdb lists each CDR3 protein once, without DNA. This sample's clone table lists tens of thousands of distinct CDR3 sequences. The CDR3 loop spans 12 amino acids. The germline V gene encodes CDR1 PRHDT and CDR2 FYEKMQ (reference sequence). Per donor there was one draw, yielding a blood sample of over 2 ml.

This rearrangement joins TRBV13 to TRBJ1-2. The sample was blood. The TCR was taken from a human donor with ulcerative colitis or Crohn's disease, or a healthy co-twin of an affected twin (not recorded which). The CDR3 sequence is CAGSRANYGYTF.